The source of this T cell receptor beta chain is a study of PD-L1 blockade in urothelial cancer. In the study overall: From 2014, patients received atezolizumab, given as 1,200 mg intravenously every 3 weeks.

This clone was detected only once. The antigen remains unidentified. General study points: Tumor-associated blood clones were expanded more by durable-benefit patients at 3 weeks. In blood sampled pretreatment, TCR clonality below the median predicted better survival.

Clones were read by immunoSEQ multiplex PCR, and TCRdb kept only the in-frame ones, dropping some. The table has roughly 120,000 clones, approximately 90% seen once. Germline assignment: CDR1 SGHNT and CDR2 YYREEE (reference sequence). This CDR3 has 15 residues. V lost 1 base to trimming and J lost 3 bases; unmatched junction nucleotides: 6. The time point denotes: peripheral blood 6 weeks after treatment start. Patients had locally advanced or metastatic urothelial carcinoma. This sequence joins TRBV5-4 and TRBJ2-5, with TRBD2 identical over 7 bases. The TCR was taken from a man between 60 and 70 years old with urothelial cancer. The sequenced sample was PBMCs, obtained around atezolizumab (anti-PD-L1) treatment. CDR3 sequence: CASSLRSGGEETQYF. The CDR3, as DNA: TGTGCCAGCAGCTTGAGGTCGGGAGGCGAAGAGACCCAGTACTTC.